These 12 T cell receptor beta chains were sequenced from one sample in a study of blood T cell repertoires in COVID-19. Profiled with immunoSEQ multiplex PCR; TCRdb holds only in-frame clones, not every one. The sample carries 150,000 to 200,000 clones, approximately 86% recorded once. The sample was peripheral blood. Receptor source: a man over 45 with active or convalescent COVID-19.

The chain is built from TRBV19 and TRBJ2-7; TRBD1 matches at 9 bases. This CDR3 region has 17 residues. Germline V lookup: CDR1 LNHDA, CDR2 SQIVND (reference sequence). The V gene end was trimmed by 2 bases and the J gene end by 4 bases; junction bases not matched to a gene: 12. The CDR3 sequence: CASSIRAPPGQGYEQYF. The DNA of the CDR3 is TGTGCCAGTAGTATAAGGGCCCCCCCGGGACAGGGATACGAGCAGTACTTC.

V gene TRBV5-1 combines with J gene TRBJ2-1, with TRBD2 identical over 12 bases. Germline V lookup: CDR1 SGHRS, CDR2 YFSETQ. The CDR3 has 15 amino acids. Trimming removed 3 bases from V and 6 bases from J; junction bases left unmatched: 4. The CDR3 DNA is TGCGCCAGCAGCTCAAGGACTAGCGGGGTCAATGAGCAGTTCTTC. This codes for CASSSRTSGVNEQFF.

The chain employs TRBV19 and TRBJ2-7, with D perhaps TRBD2 (5 bases). The V gene's germline CDR1 is LNHDA and CDR2 SQIVND (reference sequence). The CDR3 loop spans 14 amino acids. The V gene lost 6 bases and the J gene lost 0 bases, with 12 bases spanning the gap. DNA of the CDR3: TGTGCCAGTAGACTAGGGTCCAGCTCCTACGAGCAGTACTTC. Translated: CASRLGSSSYEQYF.

The V and J genes are TRBV14 and TRBJ1-2, with D maybe TRBD1 (6 bases). Germline CDR1 reads SGHDN; CDR2 reads FVKESK. The CDR3 runs 15 residues. V was trimmed by 4 bases and J by 4 bases, leaving 16 bases between them. The CDR3 protein is CASSRTRTALYGYTF. The CDR3 DNA is TGTGCCAGCAGCCGAACCCGGACAGCCCTCTATGGCTACACCTTC.

This rearrangement joins TRBV2 to TRBJ1-2; 7 positions match TRBD1. The CDR3 spans 12 residues. Per germline, CDR1 SNHLY and CDR2 FYNNEI. Trimming took 8 bases from V and 7 from J; bases not matched to a gene: 7. CDR3: CASHDRVTGYTF. For the CDR3, the DNA is TGTGCCAGCCACGACAGGGTGACTGGCTACACCTTC.

The CDR3 DNA reads TGCAGTGCTCAGGCCGGTGAGCAGTTCTTC. Amino acids: CSAQAGEQFF. This chain uses TRBV20-1 with TRBJ2-1, with D unclear. The CDR3 is 10 amino acids. Trimming took off 5 bases at V and 9 bases at J, with 8 bases between the two ends. Germline V gene lookup returns CDR1 DFQATT and CDR2 SNEGSKA (reference sequence).

This rearrangement joins TRBV27 to TRBJ2-7, with 7 positions matching TRBD2. From germline, CDR1 is MNHEY and CDR2 SMNVEV (reference sequence). CDR3 length: 15 amino acids. After removal of 5 bases from V and 1 base from J, the junction contained 8 bases not matched to a gene. DNA for the CDR3: TGTGCCAGCAGTCAGGAAGCGGGGAAATCCTACGAGCAGTACTTC. Translating it yields CASSQEAGKSYEQYF.

This chain joins TRBV5-1 and TRBJ2-3, with 9 bases that match TRBD2. The CDR3 has 16 amino acids. Trimming cost V 6 bases and J 5 bases; bases outside gene matches: 13. The germline gives CDR1 SGHRS, CDR2 YFSETQ. The CDR3 here is CASTYILAGGGDTQYF. The CDR3 DNA sequence: TGCGCCAGCACCTACATCCTCGCGGGAGGGGGAGATACGCAGTATTTT.

This chain connects TRBV11-2 to TRBJ2-1; 8 bases agree with TRBD2. CDR3 length: 14 amino acids. With V trimmed by 8 bases and J by 1 base, 4 bases remained unmatched. CDR1 is SGHAT and CDR2 is FQNNGV in the germline V gene. DNA for the CDR3: TGTGCCAGCGGCCCGGGGGGGTCCTACAATGAGCAGTTCTTC. It codes for CASGPGGSYNEQFF.

The CDR3: CASSTSGRETGELFF. The CDR3 DNA reads as TGCGCCAGCTCTACTAGCGGGAGGGAAACCGGGGAGCTGTTTTTT. The chain joins TRBV5-1 to TRBJ2-2; 13 bases are a match to TRBD2. Trimming removed 7 bases from V and 5 bases from J; junction bases left unmatched: 5. CDR3 length: 15 residues. Germline V gene data show CDR1 as SGHRS and CDR2 as YFSETQ.

On this clone: Other nucleotide sequences in the sample specify the same CDR3. The V gene is TRBV6-2 or TRBV6-3, the J gene TRBJ1-1; no clear D gene. The germline CDR1 and CDR2 sequences are MNHEY and SVGEGT. Trimming took off 0 bases at V and 1 base at J, with 6 bases between the two ends. The CDR3 length is 14 residues. CDR3 DNA sequence: TGTGCCAGCAGTTACTCGGGAGGGAACACTGAAGCTTTCTTT. Protein: CASSYSGGNTEAFF.

The rearrangement joins TRBV5-4 to TRBJ1-4; TRBD1 might be the D (5 bases). The CDR3 extends over 15 amino acids. CDR1 is SGHNT and CDR2 is YYREEE in the germline V gene (reference sequence). Trimming stripped 2 bases from V and 6 bases from J, with 14 bases between. The CDR3 nucleotides read TGTGCCAGCAGCTTCAGTTCCAGGGAGGATGAAAAACTGTTTTTT. Amino acid sequence: CASSFSSREDEKLFF. Full variable domain (outside the CDR3, taken from reference TRBV5-4 and TRBJ1-4): ETGVTQSPTHLIKTRGQQVTLRCSSQSGHNTVSWYQQALGQGPQFIFQYYREEENGRGNFPPRFSGLQFPNYSSELNVNALELDDSALYLCASSFSSREDEKLFFGSGTQLSVL.